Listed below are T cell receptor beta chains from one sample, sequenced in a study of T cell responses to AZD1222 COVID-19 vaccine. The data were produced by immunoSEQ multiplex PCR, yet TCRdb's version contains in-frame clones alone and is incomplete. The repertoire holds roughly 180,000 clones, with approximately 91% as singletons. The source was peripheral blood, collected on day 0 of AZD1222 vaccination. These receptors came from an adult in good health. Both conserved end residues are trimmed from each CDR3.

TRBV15	ATSRERATDTQY
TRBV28	ASMGATDTQY
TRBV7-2	ASSLGAGAPDTQY
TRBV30	AWSRRGAEAF
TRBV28	ASSKQGFTETQY
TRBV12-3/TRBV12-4	ASSSRQGGEQY
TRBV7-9	ASSLGTGPSYGYT
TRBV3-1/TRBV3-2	ASSQGQGATEAF
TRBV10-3	ATTENTEAF
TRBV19	ASSRLPMGFPYEQY
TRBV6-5	ASSPRGLGAF
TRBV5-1	ASSFRSAGSTEAF
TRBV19	ASSISDTLGFQPQH
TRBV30	AWSTRGQGSQPQH
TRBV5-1	ASSLTGFSYGYT
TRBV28	ASGPGNTEAF
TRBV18	ASSRGRGLSNQPQH
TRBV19	ASRPDRGEKLF
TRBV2	ASSPILTEAF
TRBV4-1	ASSQEQTSGTDTQY
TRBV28	ASGGQGAPYEQY
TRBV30	AWTSSGGYT
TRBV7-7	ASSRTDRARGYSNQPQH
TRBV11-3	ASSHTRGAGELF
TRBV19	ASSLDRGPYGYT
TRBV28	ASSYPWTEAKNIQY
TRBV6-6	ASSPGTAQH
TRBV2	ASSEPTGQLNNYGYT
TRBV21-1	ASSKVGRGNEQF
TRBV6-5	ASTIDSLASPLH
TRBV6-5	ASSYLNGVGAF
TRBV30	AWRGDGNTEAF